The 21 T cell receptor beta chains reported below all come from one sample, sequenced in a study of blood T cells in healthy people across ages (dated by TCRdb to between 2014 and 2017). Libraries came from 5' RACE. Sequencer: Illumina HiSeq 2500. A second PCR of about 6 to 12 cycles was performed with a sample-barcoded 5' primer and a J-beta primer mix. TCRdb reanalyzed the raw reads on its own, using fastp at Q25 for trimming and MiXCR for clone calling, and kept in-frame beta chains. One record per CDR3 amino acid sequence lists the most common genes and DNA. Within this sample are hundreds of thousands of distinct CDR3 sequences, with 36% of them counted one time only. The ten biggest clones cover roughly 13% of the sample. Sample: blood. All receptors come from a man between 18 and 29 years old in good health.

The gene calls are TRBV28 and TRBJ2-7; 8 bases map to TRBD2. The CDR3 spans 15 residues. J lost 7 bases, V lost 5 bases, and 13 bases had no gene match. Germline V gives CDR1 MDHEN, CDR2 SYDVKM. CDR3 protein: CASSTPGGPGNEQYF. Written as DNA, the CDR3 is TGTGCCAGCAGTACCCCGGGGGGGCCCGGCAATGAGCAGTACTTC.

This clonotype showed up just a few times. V is TRBV28 and J is TRBJ1-4; D remains unclear. V lost 4 bases to trimming and J lost 1 base, with 10 bases between them. CDR3 length: 15 amino acids. The germline CDR1 and CDR2 sequences are MDHEN and SYDVKM. In DNA, the CDR3 is TGTGCCAGCAGTTATTACACGGGAACTAATGAAAAACTGTTTTTT. Translating it yields CASSYYTGTNEKLFF.

The table lists this clonotype with many counts. This chain joins TRBV29-1 and TRBJ2-7, with TRBD1 identical over 8 bases. Unmatched junction bases numbered 9, after V lost 4 bases and J lost 1 base. This CDR3 is 15 amino acids long. Germline CDR1 is SQVTM and CDR2 is ANQGSEA. CDR3 sequence (DNA): TGCAGCGTTGGGAGGTGGAACAGGGGGTCCTACGAGCAGTACTTC. Residues: CSVGRWNRGSYEQYF.

This clonotype was observed a few times. V is TRBV3-1 and J is TRBJ2-1; 10 nucleotides align to TRBD2. V lost 0 bases to trimming and J lost 8 bases; unmatched junction nucleotides: 7. This CDR3 spans 16 amino acids. CDR1 LGHDT and CDR2 YNNKEL come from the germline V gene (reference sequence). This CDR3 is CASSQERLAGVHEQFF. The CDR3 nucleotides are TGTGCCAGCAGCCAAGAGAGGCTAGCGGGGGTTCATGAGCAGTTCTTC.

In regard to this clonotype: This sequence may be a read error, since a much larger clone differs from it by one base. J is TRBJ1-2 and V is TRBV7-2; D gene unclear. The CDR3 extends over 14 amino acids. The V gene's germline CDR1 is SGHTA and CDR2 FQGNSA. CDR3 amino acids: CASSSNREDYGYIF. The CDR3 DNA follows: TGTGCCAGCAGCTCCAACAGAGAAGACTATGGCTACATCTTC.

There are a few counts of this clonotype. The chain carries TRBV9 and TRBJ2-5; TRBD1 matches at 7 bases. Losses at the gene ends were 0 bases for V and 4 bases for J; bases not matched to a gene: 6. CDR1 is SGDLS and CDR2 is YYNGEE in the germline V gene. The CDR3 loop spans 15 amino acids. The CDR3 DNA reads TGTGCCAGCAGCGTAGAGCGGACAGGAGGAGAGACCCAGTACTTC. Translation: CASSVERTGGETQYF.

In the case of this clonotype: This sequence may be a read error, since a much larger clone differs from it by one base. The CDR3 DNA sequence: TGTGCCAGCAGCTACGGGGGGGCGGCTTACGGGCAGTACTTC. Amino acids: CASSYGGAAYGQYF. The chain has TRBV7-2 and TRBJ2-7, with 8 bases identical to TRBD2. The CDR3 consists of 14 residues. Germline lookup yields CDR1 SGHTA and CDR2 FQGNSA.

The table lists this clonotype with a few counts. The rearrangement uses TRBV29-1 and TRBJ1-1; D is ambiguous. CDR1 and CDR2 (germline): SQVTM, ANQGSEA. V was pared by 6 bases and J by 4 bases, with 12 bases between. The CDR3 totals 12 residues. CDR3 in amino acids: CSVAVGSTEAFF. CDR3 DNA: TGCAGCGTCGCAGTGGGGAGCACTGAAGCTTTCTTT. Full variable domain (remainder filled in from reference TRBV29-1 and TRBJ1-1): SAVISQKPSRDICQRGTSLTIQCQVDSQVTMMFWYRQQPGQSLTLIATANQGSEATYESGFVIDKFPISRPNLTFSTLTVSNMSPEDSSIYLCSVAVGSTEAFFGQGTRLTVV.

This clonotype was seen many times. The rearrangement links TRBV7-2 to TRBJ2-3; TRBD2 matches at 8 bases. Germline CDR1 reads SGHTA; CDR2 reads FQGNSA. The CDR3 length is 15 residues. Trimming at V came to 10 bases and at J to 0 bases, leaving 9 bases not matched to a gene. The CDR3, as DNA: TGTGCCATTTACCCTCTAGCGGGCAGCACAGATACGCAGTATTTT. It specifies CAIYPLAGSTDTQYF. The full variable domain, its missing parts supplied by reference TRBV7-2 and TRBJ2-3, is GAGVSQSPSNKVTEKGKDVELRCDPISGHTALYWYRQSLGQGLEFLIYFQGNSAPDKSGLPSDRFSAERTGGSVSTLTIQRTQQEDSAVYLCAIYPLAGSTDTQYFGPGTRLTVL.

About this clonotype: This may stem from a read error, because a much larger clone lies one nucleotide away. This sequence joins TRBV10-3 and TRBJ1-6; 7 positions agree with TRBD1. Germline V gene sequence: CDR1 ENHRY, CDR2 SYGVKD. The CDR3 is 15 amino acids. Unmatched junction bases numbered 8, after V lost 7 bases and J lost 5 bases. CDR3 bases: TGTGCCATCAAACGGGACAGCAAAAATAATTCACCCCTCCACTTT. Translation gives CAIKRDSKNNSPLHF.

This clonotype has a count of ten or more. The chain couples TRBV11-2 to TRBJ2-7; D gene unclear. The CDR3 is made up of 15 amino acids. Germline CDR1 is SGHAT and CDR2 is FQNNGV. V dropped 6 bases and J dropped 2 bases, with 17 bases sitting between them. CDR3 nucleotide sequence: TGTGCCAGCAGTATCTCGGAGACACTTACCTACGAGCAGTACTTC. The encoded protein is CASSISETLTYEQYF.

This chain connects TRBV5-1 to TRBJ2-2; no clear D gene. Germline V CDR1 and CDR2: SGHRS, YFSETQ. This CDR3 has 16 amino acids. V lost 0 bases to trimming and J lost 3 bases, with 12 bases between them. CDR3 residues: CASSLAVPRDTGELFF. For the CDR3, the DNA is TGCGCCAGCAGCTTGGCCGTTCCACGGGACACCGGGGAGCTGTTTTTT.

Only a few counts were recorded for this clonotype. A much more abundant neighbour one base away suggests this may be a read error. V and J are TRBV4-3 and TRBJ2-1, with 8 bases that match TRBD2. CDR1 is LGHNA and CDR2 is YSLEER in the germline V gene. CDR3 length: 15 residues. CDR3: CASSDRAGELNGQFF. The CDR3 DNA follows: TGCGCCAGCAGCGATCGAGCGGGGGAGCTCAATGGGCAGTTCTTC.

This chain connects TRBV4-3 to TRBJ1-2; tentative D call: TRBD1 (6 bases). The germline gives CDR1 LGHNA, CDR2 YSLEER. V shed 0 bases and J shed 8 bases, with 16 bases lying between them. CDR3 length: 15 amino acids. DNA for the CDR3: TGCGCCAGCAGCCAAGATGGGAGGGGGGGCCGGGGCTACACCTTC. Protein: CASSQDGRGGRGYTF.

The chain is built from TRBV4-1 and TRBJ1-1; 12 positions agree with TRBD1. The germline V gene encodes CDR1 MGHRA and CDR2 YSYEKL. The CDR3 consists of 16 residues. V shed 4 bases, J shed 4 bases, and the junction held 7 bases outside the gene matches. CDR3 nucleotide sequence: TGCGCCAGCAGCCCGGGACAGGGGGCCGTGGGCACTGAAGCTTTCTTT. Translation gives CASSPGQGAVGTEAFF.

The chain recombines TRBV29-1 with TRBJ2-7; TRBD2 is a possible D gene (5 bases). The V gene's germline CDR1 is SQVTM and CDR2 ANQGSEA. This CDR3 comprises 15 residues. V dropped 3 bases and J dropped 2 bases, with 17 bases sitting between them. The CDR3 region is CSVEETTRTPYEQYF. The CDR3 DNA is TGCAGCGTTGAGGAGACCACCCGGACTCCCTACGAGCAGTACTTC.

V gene TRBV25-1 combines with J gene TRBJ2-3; D is unclear. CDR3 length: 11 residues. Germline values: CDR1 MGHDK, CDR2 SYGVNS. V was pared by 7 bases and J by 7 bases, with 9 bases between. This CDR3 is CASTADYTQYF. CDR3 in DNA: TGTGCCAGCACCGCGGATTATACGCAGTATTTT.

The CDR3 region has the DNA TGTGCCAGCAGTTTATGGCAGGGAAGCACAGACCATAATGAAAAACTGTTTTTT. Translating gives CASSLWQGSTDHNEKLFF. This chain connects TRBV28 to TRBJ1-4, with a weak D call TRBD1 (5 bases). Per the germline V gene, CDR1 is MDHEN and CDR2 is SYDVKM. The CDR3 loop spans 18 amino acids. The V gene lost 0 bases and the J gene lost 4 bases, with 18 bases spanning the gap.

The chain carries TRBV10-3 and TRBJ1-5; D gene uncertain. V was clipped by 2 bases and J by 3 bases, with 14 bases between them. The CDR3 runs to 16 residues. Germline lookup yields CDR1 ENHRY and CDR2 SYGVKD. This CDR3 reads CAISEEGTVFNQPQHF. Here the CDR3 DNA reads TGTGCCATCAGTGAGGAGGGTACGGTATTCAATCAGCCCCAGCATTTT.

This clonotype was seen a few times. This chain uses TRBV20-1 with TRBJ2-6; D unresolved. The CDR3 spans 15 residues. Trimming took off 0 bases at V and 3 bases at J, with 9 bases between the two ends. Per germline, CDR1 DFQATT and CDR2 SNEGSKA (reference sequence). The CDR3 DNA sequence: TGCAGTGCTAGAGATATAAGGGATGGGGCCAACGTCCTGACTTTC. Protein sequence: CSARDIRDGANVLTF.

The V gene is TRBV11-2, the J gene TRBJ1-4; perhaps TRBD1 as D (5 bases). The V end lost 5 bases, the J end lost 0 bases, and 10 bases lay between the germline ends. Germline V CDR1 and CDR2: SGHAT, FQNNGV. There are 15 residues in the CDR3. CDR3 nucleotides: TGTGCCAGCAGCCGGGACGGTACAACTAATGAAAAACTGTTTTTT. This translates into CASSRDGTTNEKLFF. Variable domain in full (rest from reference TRBV11-2 and TRBJ1-4): EAGVAQSPRYKIIEKRQSVAFWCNPISGHATLYWYQQILGQGPKLLIQFQNNGVVDDSQLPKDRFSAERLKGVDSTLKIQPAKLEDSAVYLCASSRDGTTNEKLFFGSGTQLSVL.